A single sample gave rise to the 20 T cell receptor beta chains below, sequenced in a study of blood T cell repertoires in COVID-19. Sequenced by immunoSEQ multiplex PCR; TCRdb stores in-frame clones only, minus some. The sample carries about 220,000 clones, around 84% recorded once. The sample was peripheral blood. The source is a young man with active or convalescent COVID-19.

The chain employs TRBV4-3 and TRBJ2-2, with 9 bases fitting TRBD1. Germline assignment: CDR1 LGHNA and CDR2 YSLEER. Trimming cost V 4 bases and J 6 bases; bases outside gene matches: 15. The CDR3 has 18 amino acids. The DNA of the CDR3 is TGCGCCAGCAGCCTAAGGACAGGGGAGGTGATGTTGGCCGGGGAGCTGTTTTTT. Encoded protein: CASSLRTGEVMLAGELFF.

The chain recombines TRBV5-5 with TRBJ2-3, with TRBD2 matching 7 bases. Germline loops: CDR1 SGHKS, CDR2 YYEKEE (reference sequence). The CDR3 runs 16 residues. The junction had 6 bases not matched to a gene; V was cut back by 0 bases and J by 2 bases. The CDR3 DNA sequence: TGTGCCAGCAGCTTGGGACTAGCCGCCGACACAGATACGCAGTATTTT. Protein product: CASSLGLAADTDTQYF.

This chain uses TRBV4-2 with TRBJ2-7; possible D gene TRBD1, 5 bases. CDR1 and CDR2 (germline): LGHNA, YNFKEQ. The CDR3 has 14 amino acids. Trimming pared 2 bases from V and 4 bases from J, leaving 12 bases between. CDR3 DNA: TGTGCCAGCAGCCAACCCGACAGCCAGTACGAGCAGTACTTC. It yields the protein CASSQPDSQYEQYF.

J is TRBJ1-2 and V is TRBV12-3 or TRBV12-4; D is undetermined. V lost 8 bases to trimming and J lost 7 bases, with 11 bases between them. This CDR3 is 11 amino acids long. The CDR3 DNA reads as TGTGCCAGCGTCAAGCGTGGTGGCTACACCTTC. It translates to CASVKRGGYTF.

The chain is built from TRBV20-1 and TRBJ1-2; D unclear. CDR1 DFQATT and CDR2 SNEGSKA come from the germline V gene (reference sequence). V was cut by 3 bases and J by 6 bases, with 11 bases left in between. The CDR3 is made up of 12 amino acids. CDR3 region: CSASYRTDGYTF. CDR3 bases: TGCAGTGCTAGTTACCGGACTGATGGCTACACCTTC.

The rearrangement joins TRBV28 to TRBJ1-2; 10 positions match TRBD1. Trimming cost V 6 bases and J 2 bases; bases outside gene matches: 3. The CDR3 spans 14 residues. The germline V gene encodes CDR1 MDHEN and CDR2 SYDVKM. CDR3 protein: CASRETGGNYGYTF. The DNA of the CDR3 is TGTGCCAGCAGGGAGACAGGGGGCAACTATGGCTACACCTTC.

This chain uses TRBV18 with TRBJ1-2; 8 bases are shared with TRBD1. With 6 bases clipped from V and 7 bases from J, the junction kept 13 bases outside the gene matches. The germline CDR1 and CDR2 sequences are KGHSH and LQKENI. The CDR3 length is 15 residues. The chain's CDR3 is CASSLGLGQGVGYTF. The CDR3 bases are TGTGCCAGCTCCCTCGGGTTAGGACAGGGTGTTGGCTACACCTTC.

The chain uses TRBV18 and TRBJ2-1, with 7 positions matching TRBD2. The trim removed 3 bases at V and 1 base at J, leaving 3 bases unmatched. The CDR3 runs 15 residues. CDR1 and CDR2 from the germline V gene are KGHSH and LQKENI. CDR3 bases: TGTGCCAGCTCACCGGGGGGGGAGTCCTACAATGAGCAGTTCTTC. It is translated as CASSPGGESYNEQFF. The entire variable domain, with the rest obtained from reference TRBV18 and TRBJ2-1, is as follows: NAGVMQNPRHLVRRRGQEARLRCSPMKGHSHVYWYRQLPEEGLKFMVYLQKENIIDESGMPKERFSAEFPKEGPSILRIQQVVRGDSAAYFCASSPGGESYNEQFFGPGTRLTVL.

This chain joins TRBV7-8 and TRBJ1-5, with 7 positions matching TRBD1. The V segment lost 5 bases and the J segment 1 base; nucleotides outside the gene matches: 11. Germline-derived CDR1 and CDR2 are SGHVS and FQNEAQ. CDR3 length: 17 amino acids. The DNA of the CDR3 is TGTGCCAGCAGCCCGACAGGGAGCCGAGTAAGCAATCAGCCCCAGCATTTT. Translating it yields CASSPTGSRVSNQPQHF.

The chain joins TRBV5-1 to TRBJ1-2; 7 bases map to TRBD1. The germline CDR1 and CDR2 sequences are SGHRS and YFSETQ. The CDR3 totals 14 residues. The V gene end was trimmed by 5 bases and the J gene end by 6 bases; junction bases not matched to a gene: 10. The CDR3 spells CASSRTAGGDGYTF. The CDR3 bases are TGCGCCAGCAGTAGGACCGCAGGGGGAGATGGCTACACCTTC.

The chain links TRBV3-1 (or the pseudogene TRBV3-2) to TRBJ2-7; D might be TRBD2 (5 bases). V shed 4 bases and J shed 2 bases, with 18 bases lying between them. Germline CDR1 is LGHDT and CDR2 is YNNKEL (reference sequence). The CDR3 totals 16 residues. The CDR3 DNA reads TGTGCCAGCAGCCTACTAAACGGGGAAAAACCCTACGAGCAGTACTTC. Amino acid sequence: CASSLLNGEKPYEQYF.

The gene calls are TRBV4-3 and TRBJ2-2; the D is unclear. The CDR3 loop spans 16 amino acids. CDR1 is LGHNA and CDR2 is YSLEER in the germline V gene. V was shortened by 1 base and J by 1 base, with 10 bases between the two germline ends. The CDR3 loop reads CASSQVHNMNTGELFF. CDR3 nucleotide sequence: TGCGCCAGCAGCCAAGTCCACAACATGAACACCGGGGAGCTGTTTTTT.

This chain joins TRBV28 and TRBJ2-7; possible D gene TRBD2, 5 bases. This CDR3 comprises 15 residues. Trimming shortened V by 6 bases and J by 0 bases, and 15 bases separated the two germline ends. The germline V gene encodes CDR1 MDHEN and CDR2 SYDVKM. The DNA of the CDR3 is TGTGCCAGCAGAACTGGCGGGCCGGGCTCCTACGAGCAGTACTTC. It codes for CASRTGGPGSYEQYF.

The chain has TRBV18 and TRBJ2-7; possible D gene TRBD1, 6 bases. The germline CDR1 and CDR2 sequences are KGHSH and LQKENI. This CDR3 contains 16 residues. Deletions cut 4 bases from V and 6 bases from J, with 22 bases between. This chain's CDR3 is CASSRELRQAGSEQYF. The CDR3 DNA sequence: TGTGCCAGCTCACGAGAATTAAGACAGGCCGGGTCCGAGCAGTACTTC.

The chain carries TRBV5-8 and TRBJ1-3; D unclear. V lost 0 bases, J lost 7 bases, and 2 bases lay in between. The germline V gene has CDR1 SGHTS and CDR2 YDEGEE. The CDR3 consists of 11 residues. CDR3 sequence reads: CASSLANTIYF. The CDR3 DNA follows: TGTGCCAGCAGCTTGGCGAACACCATATATTTT. The complete variable domain, with remaining parts taken from reference TRBV5-8 and TRBJ1-3, reads EAGVTQSPTHLIKTRGQQATLRCSPISGHTSVYWYQQALGLGLQFLLWYDEGEERNRGNFPPRFSGRQFPNYSSELNVNALELEDSALYLCASSLANTIYFGEGSWLTVV.

The chain combines TRBV5-1 with TRBJ2-7, with 8 bases that match TRBD1. Germline-derived CDR1 and CDR2 are SGHRS and YFSETQ. The CDR3 is 16 amino acids. V shed 4 bases and J 0 bases; nucleotides not matched to a gene: 9. The CDR3 spells CASSLGTGPLSYEQYF. The CDR3 DNA reads TGCGCCAGCAGCCTAGGGACAGGCCCGCTCTCCTACGAGCAGTACTTC.

In its sample, this clone was seen a few times. The chain uses TRBV6-5 and TRBJ2-1, with 7 bases that match TRBD2. Germline V gene sequence: CDR1 MNHEY, CDR2 SVGAGI. The junction had 6 bases not matched to a gene; V was cut back by 0 bases and J by 13 bases. CDR3 length: 13 amino acids. The CDR3 region has the DNA TGTGCCAGCAGTTACTCGACCTCGACTAGCCAGTTCTTC. It is translated as CASSYSTSTSQFF.

The CDR3 DNA is TGTGCCAGCAGCCTCGGGGGGGATTCACCCCTCCACTTT. Its translation: CASSLGGDSPLHF. V gene TRBV28 combines with J gene TRBJ1-6; possibly TRBD1 for D (5 bases). Germline assignment: CDR1 MDHEN and CDR2 SYDVKM. The CDR3 consists of 13 residues. V shed 6 bases and J shed 8 bases, with 11 bases lying between them.

The chain carries TRBV18 and TRBJ2-7, with unresolved D. The V end lost 6 bases, the J end lost 9 bases, and 15 bases lay between the germline ends. From germline, CDR1 is KGHSH and CDR2 LQKENI. CDR3 length: 12 amino acids. The CDR3 sequence: CASSPTGGSQYF. The CDR3 coding sequence is TGTGCCAGCTCCCCAACTGGCGGCTCGCAGTACTTC.

The chain recombines TRBV28 with TRBJ1-4; 8 nucleotides line up with TRBD1. The J segment lost 7 bases and the V segment lost 6 bases, leaving 4 bases of the junction unmatched. The CDR3 loop spans 13 amino acids. CDR1 MDHEN and CDR2 SYDVKM come from the germline V gene. DNA of the CDR3: TGTGCCAGCAGGTTACAGGGGGGTGAAAAACTGTTTTTT. It is translated as CASRLQGGEKLFF.